This T cell receptor beta chain was obtained from a study of stem cell transplantation in POMP-related autoinflammatory disease. Sequenced by immunoSEQ multiplex PCR; TCRdb stores in-frame clones only, minus some. The table lists around 10,000 clones, roughly 77% of them singletons. This clone was seen only a few times. The sequence was obtained from a human patient with POMP-related autoinflammation and immune dysregulation (PRAID). Some T cells may trace back to the graft donor. The input for sequencing was CD4+ T cells from PBMCs, taken after stem cell transplantation.

The CDR3 DNA is TGTGCCAGCAGCTTAAAACAGAGAAGCGAGGAAAAACTGTTTTTT. This gives the protein CASSLKQRSEEKLFF. The chain uses TRBV7-9 and TRBJ1-4; no clear D. CDR1 and CDR2 from the germline V gene are SEHNR and FQNEAQ (reference sequence). This CDR3 is built from 15 residues. Trimming cost V 2 bases and J 8 bases, with 15 bases left between them. Drawing the rest from reference TRBV7-9 and TRBJ1-4, the complete variable domain is DTGVSQNPRHKITKRGQNVTFRCDPISEHNRLYWYRQTLGQGPEFLTYFQNEAQLEKSRLLSDRFSAERPKGSFSTLEIQRTEQGDSAMYLCASSLKQRSEEKLFFGSGTQLSVL.